The 15 T cell receptor beta chains given below trace back to one sample, sequenced in a study of regulatory T cells in long-lasting Graves disease. CDR3-region Arm-PCR and iRepertoire HTBI primers produced the TCR beta libraries. Using its own MiXCR run on the multiplex PCR reads, TCRdb lists one record per CDR3 protein. The sample has hundreds of thousands of distinct CDR3 sequences, about 16% seen once; the top ten hold about 25%. Documented time point: newly diagnosed GD, antithyroid drugs for less than 3 months. RNA isolated from PBMCs was used to make the TCR library. The sample was also reused in another study, on T cells in Graves' hyperthyroidism and ophthalmopathy.

Sequenced here: peripheral blood mononuclear cells (PBMCs), sampled at new diagnosis, from a patient treated with antithyroid drugs. These receptors were collected from a woman between 40 and 65 years old with Graves disease.

This clonotype has ten or more counts. This chain joins TRBV5-1 and TRBJ1-5; D is perhaps TRBD1 (6 bases). The CDR3 is made up of 15 amino acids. CDR1 and CDR2 (germline): SGHRS, YFSETQ. V was clipped by 1 base and J by 9 bases, with 17 bases between them. The CDR3 loop reads CASSLKPGVKGPQHF. The CDR3 nucleotides read TGCGCCAGCAGCTTGAAACCAGGGGTGAAAGGGCCCCAGCATTTT.

This clonotype was seen more than once but under ten times. V usage is TRBV9 and J usage is TRBJ2-3; D possibly corresponds to TRBD1 (6 bases). Trimming pared 4 bases from V and 7 bases from J, leaving 19 bases between. Germline CDR1 and CDR2: SGDLS and YYNGEE. The CDR3 spans 15 residues. CDR3 loop: CASSILPTGDHTQYF. CDR3 sequence (DNA): TGTGCCAGCAGCATACTTCCGACAGGCGATCATACGCAGTATTTT.

This clonotype came up many times. This rearrangement joins TRBV2 to TRBJ1-5; 7 bases agree with TRBD1. Germline values: CDR1 SNHLY, CDR2 FYNNEI. The CDR3 is 13 amino acids. V lost 6 bases and J lost 6; bases outside the gene matches: 5. DNA of the CDR3: TGTGCCAGCAGGGACAGGTCGGGTCAGCCCCAGCATTTT. This gives the protein CASRDRSGQPQHF. Looking up the rest from reference TRBV2 and TRBJ1-5 gives the full variable domain: EPEVTQTPSHQVTQMGQEVILRCVPISNHLYFYWYRQILGQKVEFLVSFYNNEISEKSEIFDDQFSVERPDGSNFTLKIRSTKLEDSAMYFCASRDRSGQPQHFGDGTRLSIL.

The J gene is TRBJ2-1, the V gene TRBV12-3 or TRBV12-4; TRBD2 aligns across 7 bases. Trimming at V came to 2 bases and at J to 6 bases, leaving 7 bases not matched to a gene. This CDR3 spans 15 amino acids. The CDR3 protein is CASSLRQRGGNEQFF. Written as DNA, the CDR3 is TGTGCCAGCAGTTTACGCCAGCGGGGAGGCAATGAGCAGTTCTTC.

This clonotype was detected only a few times. The chain recombines TRBV7-2 with TRBJ1-3; D gene unclear. V gave up 5 bases and J gave up 0 bases, with 14 bases separating them. Germline CDR1 SGHTA, CDR2 FQGNSA. The CDR3 runs to 16 residues. The CDR3 DNA follows: TGTGCCAGCAGCCTCCCCAGCCTTCTCTCTGGAAACACCATATATTTT. Encoded protein: CASSLPSLLSGNTIYF.

This clonotype has ten or more counts. The chain joins TRBV13 to TRBJ1-2; 10 bases are shared with TRBD1. From germline, CDR1 is PRHDT and CDR2 FYEKMQ (reference sequence). The length of the CDR3 is 15 residues. V shed 5 bases, J shed 3 bases, and the junction held 6 bases outside the gene matches. The DNA of the CDR3 is TGTGCCAGCAGCCAGGGACAGGGGAAAGACTATGGCTACACCTTC. It specifies CASSQGQGKDYGYTF.

This clonotype was observed at least ten times. The chain has TRBV7-8 and TRBJ1-4; D is perhaps TRBD1 (5 bases). Looked up from germline, CDR1 is SGHVS and CDR2 is FQNEAQ. The CDR3 is 16 residues long. V dropped 2 bases and J dropped 10 bases, with 20 bases sitting between them. The CDR3 here is CASSLFEGRAVRKLFF. In DNA, the CDR3 is TGTGCCAGCAGCTTATTCGAGGGCAGGGCCGTAAGAAAACTGTTTTTT.

The chain couples TRBV28 to TRBJ2-7; 9 nucleotides match TRBD2. V trimming: 11 bases; J trimming: 1 base; junction bases outside the gene matches: 12. Per germline, CDR1 MDHEN and CDR2 SYDVKM. The CDR3 spans 15 residues. DNA for the CDR3: TGTGCCGCCCGGGGGGCGGGGGGGTATTCCTACGAGCAGTACTTC. It encodes CAARGAGGYSYEQYF.

This clonotype was detected a few times. The genes are TRBV27 and TRBJ1-6; tentative D call: TRBD1 (6 bases). Germline CDR1 and CDR2: MNHEY and SMNVEV (reference sequence). The CDR3 loop spans 17 amino acids. V lost 0 bases, J lost 4 bases, and 13 bases lay in between. The CDR3 is CASSLSPGVRYNSPLHF. DNA of the CDR3: TGTGCCAGCAGTTTATCCCCAGGGGTCCGTTATAATTCACCCCTCCACTTT.

There are many counts of this clonotype. The genes are TRBV11-2 and TRBJ2-7, with TRBD1 matching over 7 bases. CDR3 length: 18 amino acids. The germline V gene has CDR1 SGHAT and CDR2 FQNNGV. Trimming took 0 bases from V and 0 from J; bases not matched to a gene: 11. The CDR3 loop reads CASSLDLFQGDLSYEQYF. CDR3 in DNA: TGTGCCAGCAGCTTAGACCTTTTCCAGGGGGACCTCTCCTACGAGCAGTACTTC. Based on the CDR3 plus reference TRBV11-2 and TRBJ2-7, the full variable domain is EAGVAQSPRYKIIEKRQSVAFWCNPISGHATLYWYQQILGQGPKLLIQFQNNGVVDDSQLPKDRFSAERLKGVDSTLKIQPAKLEDSAVYLCASSLDLFQGDLSYEQYFGPGTRLTVT.

This clonotype appeared many times. V is TRBV6-1 and J is TRBJ2-3, with 14 bases fitting TRBD2. Germline CDR1 MNHNS, CDR2 SASEGT. The length of the CDR3 is 16 residues. V was pared by 3 bases and J by 6 bases, with 5 bases of the junction left unmatched. This chain's CDR3 is CASSDRLAGGGDTQYF. The DNA for the CDR3 is TGTGCCAGCAGTGACCGACTAGCGGGGGGGGGGGATACGCAGTATTTT.

Worth noting for this clonotype: With a much larger clone just one base away, this may be a read error. The CDR3: CASSLGIGSYEQYF. The CDR3 coding sequence is TGTGCCAGCAGCTTAGGTATAGGCTCCTACGAGCAGTACTTC. V is TRBV5-4 and J is TRBJ2-7; D is undetermined. The V end lost 2 bases, the J end lost 0 bases, and 9 bases lay between the germline ends. The CDR3 extends over 14 amino acids. Germline CDR1 SGHNT, CDR2 YYREEE (reference sequence).

The chain recombines TRBV20-1 with TRBJ2-7; 9 bases agree with TRBD1. The CDR3 is 15 residues long. J lost 6 bases, V lost 4 bases, and 13 bases had no gene match. Germline V lookup: CDR1 DFQATT, CDR2 SNEGSKA (reference sequence). The CDR3 here is CSATPPGTGRSEQYF. As DNA, the CDR3 is TGCAGTGCTACCCCCCCCGGGACAGGGAGATCCGAGCAGTACTTC.

This clonotype has just a few counts. This chain links TRBV7-2 with TRBJ2-7, with 10 bases identical to TRBD2. V dropped 5 bases and J dropped 0; count of bases not matched to a gene: 4. This CDR3 comprises 15 residues. CDR1 and CDR2 (germline): SGHTA, FQGNSA. CDR3 protein: CASSPSGGYSYEQYF. CDR3 nucleotide sequence: TGTGCCAGCAGCCCTAGCGGGGGTTACTCCTACGAGCAGTACTTC. The variable domain in full, completed from reference TRBV7-2 and TRBJ2-7, reads GAGVSQSPSNKVTEKGKDVELRCDPISGHTALYWYRQSLGQGLEFLIYFQGNSAPDKSGLPSDRFSAERTGGSVSTLTIQRTQQEDSAVYLCASSPSGGYSYEQYFGPGTRLTVT.

In this sample, this clonotype turned up a few times. The chain employs TRBV12-5 and TRBJ1-6, with TRBD1 identical over 7 bases. The CDR3 spans 16 residues. V was pared by 5 bases and J by 8 bases, with 12 bases of the junction left unmatched. The germline V gene encodes CDR1 LGHNT and CDR2 FRNRAP. The CDR3 DNA follows: TGTGCTAGTGGTCCCAACGACAGGGACTCTTATTCACCCCTCCACTTT. It is translated as CASGPNDRDSYSPLHF.